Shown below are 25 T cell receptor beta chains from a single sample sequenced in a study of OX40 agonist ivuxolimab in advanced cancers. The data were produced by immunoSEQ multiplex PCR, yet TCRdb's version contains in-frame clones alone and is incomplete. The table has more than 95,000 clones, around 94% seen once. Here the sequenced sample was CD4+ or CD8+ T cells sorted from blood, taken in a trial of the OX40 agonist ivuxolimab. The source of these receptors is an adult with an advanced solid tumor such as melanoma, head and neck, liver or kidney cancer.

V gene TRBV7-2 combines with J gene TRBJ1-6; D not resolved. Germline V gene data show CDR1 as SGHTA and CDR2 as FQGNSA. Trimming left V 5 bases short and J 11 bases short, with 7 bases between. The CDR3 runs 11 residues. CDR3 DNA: TGTGCCAGCAGCCCCGGGACACCCCTCCACTTT. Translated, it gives CASSPGTPLHF.

DNA for the CDR3: TGTGCCTGGGGCAGGGGGCGACCCGGCTACACCTTC. Protein: CAWGRGRPGYTF. The V gene is TRBV30, the J gene TRBJ1-2; 8 bases agree with TRBD1. The CDR3 has 12 amino acids. Germline assignment: CDR1 GTSNPN and CDR2 SVGIG (reference sequence). With V trimmed by 5 bases and J by 8 bases, 7 bases remained unmatched.

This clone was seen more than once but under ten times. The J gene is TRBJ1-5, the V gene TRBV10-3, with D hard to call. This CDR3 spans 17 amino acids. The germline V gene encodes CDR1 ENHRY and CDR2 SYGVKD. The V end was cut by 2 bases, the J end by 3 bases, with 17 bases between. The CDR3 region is CAISELPTSRSNQPQHF. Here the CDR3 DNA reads TGTGCCATCAGTGAGCTCCCTACCAGTCGGTCCAATCAGCCCCAGCATTTT.

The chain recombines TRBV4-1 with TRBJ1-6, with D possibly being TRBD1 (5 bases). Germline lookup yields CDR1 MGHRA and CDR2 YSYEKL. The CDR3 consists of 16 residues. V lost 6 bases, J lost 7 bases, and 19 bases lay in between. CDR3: CASRPGGGTLNSPLHF. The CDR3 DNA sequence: TGCGCCAGCAGGCCCGGTGGGGGGACTCTAAATTCACCCCTCCACTTT.

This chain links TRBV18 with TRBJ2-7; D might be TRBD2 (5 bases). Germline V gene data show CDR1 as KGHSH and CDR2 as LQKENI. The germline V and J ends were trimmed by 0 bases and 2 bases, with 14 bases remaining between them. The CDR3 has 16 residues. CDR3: CASSPPGEPPAYEQYF. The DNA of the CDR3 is TGTGCCAGCTCACCACCCGGGGAGCCTCCGGCCTACGAGCAGTACTTC.

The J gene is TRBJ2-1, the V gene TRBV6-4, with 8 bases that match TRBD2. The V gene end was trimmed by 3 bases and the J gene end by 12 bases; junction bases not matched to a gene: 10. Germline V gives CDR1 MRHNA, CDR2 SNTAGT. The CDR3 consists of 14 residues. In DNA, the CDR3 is TGTGCCAGCAGTGAACAGCGGGGGAGCCCGGGGCAGTTCTTC. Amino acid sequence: CASSEQRGSPGQFF.

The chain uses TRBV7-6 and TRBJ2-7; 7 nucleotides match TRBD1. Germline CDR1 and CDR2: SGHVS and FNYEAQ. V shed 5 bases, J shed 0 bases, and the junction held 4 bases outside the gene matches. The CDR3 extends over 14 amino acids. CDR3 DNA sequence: TGTGCCAGCAGCCCGGGACAGAACTCCTACGAGCAGTACTTC. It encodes CASSPGQNSYEQYF.

The CDR3 protein is CSARAEYEQYF. In nucleotides, the CDR3 is TGCAGTGCTAGAGCCGAATACGAGCAGTACTTC. The V call is TRBV20-1, the J call TRBJ2-7; D gene unclear. The length of the CDR3 is 11 residues. From germline, CDR1 is DFQATT and CDR2 SNEGSKA (reference sequence). Trimming pared 1 base from V and 4 bases from J, leaving 5 bases between.

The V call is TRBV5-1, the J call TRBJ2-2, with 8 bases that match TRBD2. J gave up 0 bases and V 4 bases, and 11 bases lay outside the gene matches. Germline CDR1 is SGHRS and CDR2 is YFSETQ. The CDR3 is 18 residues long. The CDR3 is CASSPDEHSGANTGELFF. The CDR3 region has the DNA TGCGCCAGCAGCCCTGACGAACATAGCGGGGCGAACACCGGGGAGCTGTTTTTT. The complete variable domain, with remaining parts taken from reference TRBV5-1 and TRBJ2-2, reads KAGVTQTPRYLIKTRGQQVTLSCSPISGHRSVSWYQQTPGQGLQFLFEYFSETQRNKGNFPGRFSGRQFSNSRSEMNVSTLELGDSALYLCASSPDEHSGANTGELFFGEGSRLTVL.

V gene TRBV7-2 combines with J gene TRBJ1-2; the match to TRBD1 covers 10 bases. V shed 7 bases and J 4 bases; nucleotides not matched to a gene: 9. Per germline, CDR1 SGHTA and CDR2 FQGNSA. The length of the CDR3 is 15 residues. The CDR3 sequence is CASTAVGQGSYGYTF. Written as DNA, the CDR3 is TGTGCCAGCACAGCAGTGGGACAGGGGAGCTATGGCTACACCTTC.

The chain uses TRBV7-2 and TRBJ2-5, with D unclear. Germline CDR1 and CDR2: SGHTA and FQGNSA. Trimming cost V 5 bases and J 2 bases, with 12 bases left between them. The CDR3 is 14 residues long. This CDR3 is CASSRDTIQETQYF. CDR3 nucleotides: TGTGCCAGCAGCAGAGACACGATTCAAGAGACCCAGTACTTC.

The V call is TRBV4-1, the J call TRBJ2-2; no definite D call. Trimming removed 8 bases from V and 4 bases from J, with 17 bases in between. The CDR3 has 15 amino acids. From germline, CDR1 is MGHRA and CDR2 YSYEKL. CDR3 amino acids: CASQPRHPGTGELFF. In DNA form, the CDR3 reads TGCGCCAGCCAGCCGAGGCATCCCGGCACCGGGGAGCTGTTTTTT.

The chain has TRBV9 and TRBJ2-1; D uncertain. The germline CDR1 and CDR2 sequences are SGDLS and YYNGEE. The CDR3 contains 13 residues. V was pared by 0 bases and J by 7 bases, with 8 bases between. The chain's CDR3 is CASSVGWGNEQFF. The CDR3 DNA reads TGTGCCAGCAGCGTAGGGTGGGGTAATGAGCAGTTCTTC.

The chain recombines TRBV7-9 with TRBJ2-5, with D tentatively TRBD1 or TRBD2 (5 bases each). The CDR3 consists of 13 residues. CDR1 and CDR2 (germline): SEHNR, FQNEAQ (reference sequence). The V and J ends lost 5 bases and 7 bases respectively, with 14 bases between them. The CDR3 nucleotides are TGTGCCAGCAGCCTGGGGCCCGCGGGGACCCAGTACTTC. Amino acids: CASSLGPAGTQYF.

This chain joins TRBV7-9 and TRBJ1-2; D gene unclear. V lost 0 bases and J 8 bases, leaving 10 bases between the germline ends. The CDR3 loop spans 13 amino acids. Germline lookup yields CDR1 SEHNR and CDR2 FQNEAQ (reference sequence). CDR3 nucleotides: TGTGCCAGCAGCTTAGCGTGGGTGGAAGGCTACACCTTC. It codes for CASSLAWVEGYTF.

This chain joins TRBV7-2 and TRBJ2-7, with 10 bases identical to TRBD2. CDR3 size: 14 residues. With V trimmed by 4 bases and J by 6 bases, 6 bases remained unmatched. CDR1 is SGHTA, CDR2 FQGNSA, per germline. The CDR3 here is CASSSSGSSAEQYF. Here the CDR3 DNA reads TGTGCCAGCAGCTCTAGCGGGAGCTCGGCCGAGCAGTACTTC. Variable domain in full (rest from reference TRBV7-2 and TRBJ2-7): GAGVSQSPSNKVTEKGKDVELRCDPISGHTALYWYRQSLGQGLEFLIYFQGNSAPDKSGLPSDRFSAERTGGSVSTLTIQRTQQEDSAVYLCASSSSGSSAEQYFGPGTRLTVT.

The CDR3: CASSYGTGVLPPLHF. CDR3 nucleotides: TGTGCCAGCAGTTACGGGACAGGGGTTCTTCCACCCCTCCACTTT. V gene TRBV6-5 combines with J gene TRBJ1-6; 10 bases match TRBD1. J gave up 11 bases and V 2 bases, and 6 bases lay outside the gene matches. Germline-derived CDR1 and CDR2 are MNHEY and SVGAGI. This CDR3 spans 15 amino acids.

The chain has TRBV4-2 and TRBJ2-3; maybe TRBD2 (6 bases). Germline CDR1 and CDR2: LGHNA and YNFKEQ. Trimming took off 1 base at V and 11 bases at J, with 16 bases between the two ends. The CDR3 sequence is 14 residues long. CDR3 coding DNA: TGTGCCAGCAGCCAAGGCTTCCCGAGGAGGGAGCAGTATTTT. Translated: CASSQGFPRREQYF.

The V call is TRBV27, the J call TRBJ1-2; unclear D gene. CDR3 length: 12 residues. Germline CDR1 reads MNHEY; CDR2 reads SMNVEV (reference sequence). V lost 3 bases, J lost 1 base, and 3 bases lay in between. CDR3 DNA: TGTGCCAGCAGTTTTGATAACTATGGCTACACCTTC. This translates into CASSFDNYGYTF.

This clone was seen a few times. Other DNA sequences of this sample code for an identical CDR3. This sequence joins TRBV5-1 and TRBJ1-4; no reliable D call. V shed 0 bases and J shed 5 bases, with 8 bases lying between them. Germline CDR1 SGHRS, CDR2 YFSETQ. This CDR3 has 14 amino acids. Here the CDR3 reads CASSLVRANEKLFF. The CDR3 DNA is TGCGCCAGCAGCTTGGTACGGGCGAATGAAAAACTGTTTTTT.

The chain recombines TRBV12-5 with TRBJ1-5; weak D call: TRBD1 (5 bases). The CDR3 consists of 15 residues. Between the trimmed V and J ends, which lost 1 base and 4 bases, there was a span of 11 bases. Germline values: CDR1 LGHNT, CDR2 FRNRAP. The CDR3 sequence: CASGLGSGSNQPQHF. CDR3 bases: TGTGCTAGTGGTTTGGGGTCAGGGAGTAATCAGCCCCAGCATTTT.

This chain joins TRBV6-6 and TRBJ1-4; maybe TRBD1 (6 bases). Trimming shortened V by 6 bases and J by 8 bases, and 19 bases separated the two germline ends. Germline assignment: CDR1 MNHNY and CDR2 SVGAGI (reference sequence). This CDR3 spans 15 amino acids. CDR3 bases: TGTGCCAGCAGCCCCACAGGGCGAATAAGGGAAAAACTGTTTTTT. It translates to CASSPTGRIREKLFF.

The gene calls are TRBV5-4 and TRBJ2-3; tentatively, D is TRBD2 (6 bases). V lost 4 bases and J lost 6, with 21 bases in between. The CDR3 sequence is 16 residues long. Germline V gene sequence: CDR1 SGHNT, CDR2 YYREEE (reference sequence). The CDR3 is CASSGGLPRAADTQYF. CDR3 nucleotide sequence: TGTGCCAGCAGCGGAGGGCTCCCGAGGGCCGCCGATACGCAGTATTTT.

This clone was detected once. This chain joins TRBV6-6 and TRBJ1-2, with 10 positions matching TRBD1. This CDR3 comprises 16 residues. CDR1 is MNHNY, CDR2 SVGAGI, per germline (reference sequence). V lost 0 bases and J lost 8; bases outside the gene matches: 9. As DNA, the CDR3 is TGTGCCAGCAGTTACTCAGCTTTGGACAGGGGGAGAGGCTACACCTTC. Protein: CASSYSALDRGRGYTF.

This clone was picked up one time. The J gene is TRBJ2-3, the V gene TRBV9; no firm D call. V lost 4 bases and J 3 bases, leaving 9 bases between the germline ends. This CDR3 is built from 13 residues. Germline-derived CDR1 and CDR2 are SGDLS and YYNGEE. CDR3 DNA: TGTGCCAGCAGCCCGTCGTTGACAGATACGCAGTATTTT. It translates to CASSPSLTDTQYF.